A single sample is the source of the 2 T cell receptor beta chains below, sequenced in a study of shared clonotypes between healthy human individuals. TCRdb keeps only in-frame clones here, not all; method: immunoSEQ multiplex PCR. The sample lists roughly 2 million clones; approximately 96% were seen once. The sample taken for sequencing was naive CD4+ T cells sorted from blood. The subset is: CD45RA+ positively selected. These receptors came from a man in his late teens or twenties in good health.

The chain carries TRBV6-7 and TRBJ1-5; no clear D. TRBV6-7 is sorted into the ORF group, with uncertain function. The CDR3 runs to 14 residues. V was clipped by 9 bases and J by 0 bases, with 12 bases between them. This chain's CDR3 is CASWGDFSNQPQHF. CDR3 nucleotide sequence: TGTGCCAGTTGGGGAGACTTTAGCAATCAGCCCCAGCATTTT.

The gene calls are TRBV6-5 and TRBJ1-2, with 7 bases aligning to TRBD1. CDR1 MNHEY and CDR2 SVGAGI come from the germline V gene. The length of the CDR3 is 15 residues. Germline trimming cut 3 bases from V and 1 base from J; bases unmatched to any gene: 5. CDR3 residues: CASSYSTGVNYGYTF. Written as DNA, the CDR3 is TGTGCCAGCAGTTATAGCACAGGGGTTAACTATGGCTACACCTTC.